A single sample is the source of the 26 T cell receptor beta chains below, sequenced in a study of blood T cell repertoires in COVID-19. Profiled with immunoSEQ multiplex PCR; TCRdb holds only in-frame clones, not every one. The sample records 65,000 or so clones, approximately 84% being singletons. Source material: peripheral blood. The receptors come from a human donor in a cohort sampled during active COVID-19.

This clone was counted between two and nine times. The genes are TRBV6-6 and TRBJ1-3; D is possibly TRBD1 (5 bases). V dropped 6 bases and J dropped 2 bases, with 8 bases sitting between them. CDR1 is MNHNY, CDR2 SVGAGI, per germline (reference sequence). This CDR3 has 13 amino acids. This CDR3 reads CASSPRAGNTIYF. The CDR3 bases are TGTGCCAGCAGCCCCAGGGCTGGAAACACCATATATTTT.

The chain carries TRBV25-1 and TRBJ1-2; D gene unclear. V gave up 2 bases and J gave up 2 bases, with 12 bases separating them. The germline gives CDR1 MGHDK, CDR2 SYGVNS. CDR3 size: 15 residues. For the CDR3, the DNA is TGTGCCAGCAGTGAACCCGGGTCGGGAAACTATGGCTACACCTTC. It specifies CASSEPGSGNYGYTF.

This clone was seen a few times. The V and J genes are TRBV6-5 and TRBJ1-2; D not resolved. The V and J ends lost 2 bases and 6 bases respectively, with 13 bases between them. The CDR3 is made up of 14 amino acids. Germline CDR1 is MNHEY and CDR2 is SVGAGI. Here the CDR3 reads CASSYGEGSNGYTF. For the CDR3, the DNA is TGTGCCAGCAGTTACGGAGAGGGATCGAATGGCTACACCTTC.

This chain links TRBV20-1 with TRBJ1-1; D gene ambiguous. Germline CDR1 is DFQATT and CDR2 is SNEGSKA (reference sequence). The CDR3 contains 11 residues. The V and J ends lost 1 base and 11 bases respectively, with 11 bases between them. In DNA form, the CDR3 reads TGCAGTGCTAGAGCAGGTCCTTGGGCTTTCTTT. Its translation is CSARAGPWAFF.

The chain uses TRBV6-5 and TRBJ2-3; D is ambiguous. The CDR3 has 11 residues. The V and J ends lost 7 bases and 6 bases respectively, with 8 bases between them. Per the germline V gene, CDR1 is MNHEY and CDR2 is SVGAGI. CDR3 in amino acids: CASISLDTQYF. The CDR3 bases are TGTGCCAGCATCTCCCTGGATACGCAGTATTTT.

The chain has TRBV19 and TRBJ1-6; tentatively, D is TRBD1 (6 bases). This CDR3 spans 15 amino acids. Trimming stripped 1 base from V and 7 bases from J, with 11 bases between. Germline V gives CDR1 LNHDA, CDR2 SQIVND (reference sequence). CDR3 coding DNA: TGTGCCAGTAGTATAGGACAGGAGCGGAATTCACCCCTCCACTTT. Its translation is CASSIGQERNSPLHF.

This chain connects TRBV6-5 to TRBJ1-2, with D unresolved. Germline V gene sequence: CDR1 MNHEY, CDR2 SVGAGI. V was cut by 5 bases and J by 3 bases, with 4 bases left in between. This CDR3 contains 11 residues. CDR3 residues: CASSQDYGYTF. The CDR3 nucleotides are TGTGCCAGCAGTCAGGACTATGGCTACACCTTC.

V is TRBV30 and J is TRBJ2-5, with 8 bases lining up with TRBD1. The CDR3 is 15 residues long. Germline V CDR1 and CDR2: GTSNPN, SVGIG (reference sequence). V was pared by 2 bases and J by 5 bases, with 10 bases of the junction left unmatched. This CDR3 reads CAWSKVQGAEETQYF. The CDR3 DNA reads as TGTGCCTGGAGTAAGGTCCAGGGGGCAGAGGAGACCCAGTACTTC.

V usage is TRBV2 and J usage is TRBJ2-1, with 12 bases aligning to TRBD2. Germline CDR1 reads SNHLY; CDR2 reads FYNNEI. This CDR3 has 15 residues. V lost 9 bases, J lost 5 bases, and 8 bases stayed unmatched. CDR3 in DNA: TGTGCCAGTCTTCGGACTAGCGGGGTTAACAATGAGCAGTTCTTC. Its translation is CASLRTSGVNNEQFF.

The chain uses TRBV15 and TRBJ2-7; D may be TRBD1 (5 bases). Germline V gene lookup returns CDR1 LNHNV and CDR2 YYDKDF (reference sequence). Trimming removed 4 bases from V and 0 bases from J, with 7 bases in between. This CDR3 is 13 amino acids long. This chain's CDR3 is CATSIDSSYEQYF. CDR3 coding DNA: TGTGCCACCAGCATTGACAGCTCCTACGAGCAGTACTTC.

The chain has TRBV7-2 and TRBJ1-5; D not resolved. The V gene lost 4 bases and the J gene lost 7 bases, with 11 bases spanning the gap. Germline V gene sequence: CDR1 SGHTA, CDR2 FQGNSA. The CDR3 sequence is 13 residues long. CDR3 coding DNA: TGTGCCAGCAGCTCCCTCAGCGGGCAGCCCCAGCATTTT. Amino acid sequence: CASSSLSGQPQHF.

The chain links TRBV10-3 to TRBJ1-1, with D unclear. The CDR3 is 12 amino acids. The germline V gene encodes CDR1 ENHRY and CDR2 SYGVKD. V was clipped by 1 base and J by 8 bases, with 8 bases between them. Here the CDR3 DNA reads TGTGCCATCAGTGAGTGGGCCAAGGAAGCTTTCTTT. It specifies CAISEWAKEAFF.

The V gene is TRBV5-8, the J gene TRBJ2-1; 8 nucleotides line up with TRBD2. Germline V gene data show CDR1 as SGHTS and CDR2 as YDEGEE. CDR3 length equals 15 residues. Losses at the gene ends were 0 bases for V and 4 bases for J; bases not matched to a gene: 3. The CDR3 reads CASSLAAGGYNEQFF. CDR3 sequence (DNA): TGTGCCAGCAGCTTGGCGGCGGGGGGTTACAATGAGCAGTTCTTC.

CDR3 residues: CASSPFQLAGRPHEQFF. CDR3 sequence (DNA): TGTGCCAGCAGTCCCTTTCAACTAGCGGGACGTCCTCATGAGCAGTTCTTC. The V and J genes are TRBV28 and TRBJ2-1; TRBD2 matches 10 bases. Trimming removed 5 bases from V and 8 bases from J; junction bases left unmatched: 15. Germline CDR1 reads MDHEN; CDR2 reads SYDVKM. CDR3 length: 17 residues.

V is TRBV10-3 and J is TRBJ2-5; D possibly corresponds to TRBD2 (5 bases). Germline CDR1 is ENHRY and CDR2 is SYGVKD. The CDR3 extends over 14 amino acids. Deletions cut 9 bases from V and 5 bases from J, with 19 bases between. CDR3: CAIRVNGKTETQYF. The CDR3 coding sequence is TGTGCCATTAGAGTGAACGGGAAGACGGAGACCCAGTACTTC.

V gene TRBV9 combines with J gene TRBJ2-1; a possible D gene is TRBD1 (6 bases). V lost 0 bases, J lost 3 bases, and 13 bases lay in between. Germline CDR1 is SGDLS and CDR2 is YYNGEE. The CDR3 is 16 amino acids. This CDR3 is CASSVGTVTGYNEQFF. For the CDR3, the DNA is TGTGCCAGCAGCGTAGGCACCGTGACAGGCTACAATGAGCAGTTCTTC.

This clone was detected a few times. J is TRBJ1-5 and V is TRBV19; 9 bases match TRBD1. The CDR3 spans 14 residues. The V gene's germline CDR1 is LNHDA and CDR2 SQIVND (reference sequence). V lost 6 bases, J lost 6 bases, and 6 bases stayed unmatched. The CDR3 sequence: CASRDRGKVQPQHF. In DNA form, the CDR3 reads TGTGCCAGTAGGGACAGGGGTAAGGTTCAGCCCCAGCATTTT.

This clone appeared a single time. The rearrangement uses TRBV3-1 (or the pseudogene TRBV3-2) and TRBJ1-2; TRBD1 might be the D (6 bases). The V and J ends lost 3 bases and 2 bases respectively, with 13 bases between them. CDR1 LGHDT and CDR2 YNNKEL come from the germline V gene (reference sequence). This CDR3 is built from 15 residues. The CDR3 region is CASSQAGRGNYGYTF. As DNA, the CDR3 is TGTGCCAGCAGCCAGGCAGGGAGGGGGAACTATGGCTACACCTTC.

This clone has a count of ten or more. This chain joins TRBV6-4 and TRBJ2-3; D is possibly TRBD1 (5 bases). The CDR3 is 15 residues long. Germline CDR1 is MRHNA and CDR2 is SNTAGT. The V end was cut by 4 bases, the J end by 4 bases, with 15 bases between. CDR3 region: CASSATGNGADTQYF. The DNA for the CDR3 is TGTGCCAGCAGTGCCACAGGTAACGGCGCAGATACGCAGTATTTT.

The chain joins TRBV6-5 to TRBJ2-2; a possible D gene is TRBD1 (5 bases). The CDR3 spans 12 residues. Looked up from germline, CDR1 is MNHEY and CDR2 is SVGAGI. V was trimmed by 7 bases and J by 3 bases, leaving 6 bases between them. The CDR3 sequence is CASTRDTGELFF. The CDR3 DNA reads TGTGCCAGCACCAGGGACACCGGGGAGCTGTTTTTT.

This chain joins TRBV29-1 and TRBJ1-6; D is undetermined. The V end was cut by 6 bases, the J end by 0 bases, with 6 bases between. The CDR3 loop spans 13 amino acids. Germline assignment: CDR1 SQVTM and CDR2 ANQGSEA. CDR3 sequence reads: CSVGSSYNSPLHF. In nucleotides, the CDR3 is TGCAGCGTCGGGAGCTCCTATAATTCACCCCTCCACTTT.

This sequence joins TRBV6-5 and TRBJ2-7; 10 positions match TRBD2. Germline assignment: CDR1 MNHEY and CDR2 SVGAGI. The CDR3 has 15 amino acids. With 2 bases clipped from V and 3 bases from J, the junction kept 4 bases outside the gene matches. The CDR3 loop reads CASSYRLAGVYEQYF. CDR3 sequence (DNA): TGTGCCAGCAGTTACAGGCTAGCGGGAGTCTACGAGCAGTACTTC.

In its sample, this clone was seen a few times. This sequence joins TRBV12-5 and TRBJ1-5, with 7 bases that match TRBD1. V shed 2 bases and J 4 bases; nucleotides not matched to a gene: 2. CDR3 length: 14 residues. In germline, CDR1 is LGHNT, CDR2 FRNRAP. The CDR3, as DNA: TGTGCTAGTGGTTTGCTACAGGGGAATCAGCCCCAGCATTTT. Translating it yields CASGLLQGNQPQHF.

The chain has TRBV23-1 and TRBJ2-6; D is unresolved. TRBV23-1 is filed as an ORF, its function uncertain. CDR3 size: 16 residues. Trimming removed 0 bases at V and 2 bases at J, with 8 bases between. The CDR3 is CASSQSSVPGANVLTF. CDR3 DNA: TGCGCCAGCAGTCAATCGTCGGTACCTGGGGCCAACGTCCTGACTTTC.

V usage is TRBV15 and J usage is TRBJ2-1; D ambiguous. The V gene's germline CDR1 is LNHNV and CDR2 YYDKDF (reference sequence). V lost 4 bases and J lost 0, with 13 bases in between. The CDR3 runs to 16 residues. CDR3 in amino acids: CATSISVSPSYNEQFF. CDR3 bases: TGTGCCACCAGCATTTCCGTCTCTCCCTCCTACAATGAGCAGTTCTTC.

CDR3 bases: TGTGCCAGCAGCCAATTCGACACTGAAGCTTTCTTT. Protein sequence: CASSQFDTEAFF. The chain carries TRBV3-1 (or the pseudogene TRBV3-2) and TRBJ1-1; D not certain. The length of the CDR3 is 12 residues. Deletions cut 2 bases from V and 3 bases from J, with 4 bases between. The V gene's germline CDR1 is LGHDT and CDR2 YNNKEL (reference sequence).